This record looks at one T cell receptor (beta chain) sequence and its context. What it binds is unknown. The germline V gene has CDR1 LNHDA and CDR2 SQIVND (reference sequence). The CDR3 length is 15 residues. V was clipped by 4 bases and J by 8 bases, with 18 bases between them. The data originate from a study of CD4 T cells in relation to SARS-CoV-2 and coronaviruses. Study-wide context: Crossreactive spike epitopes shared across donors were mapped to their HLA restriction.

TCRdb keeps only in-frame clones here, not all; method: immunoSEQ multiplex PCR. The sample lists tens of thousands of clones, over 60% occurring once. The unexposed donors gave CD4+ T cells in about 2011-2019, prior to COVID-19. Isolation of CD4+ T cells took place after approximately 10 days in culture. Cells permitting, SARS-CoV-2 S/N and four cold-coronavirus spikes were tested on unexposed-donor CD4+ T cells. Study results and caveats: Samples before the pandemic and after infection were not matched within any donor.

The sequencing sample was made of CD4+ T cells from PBMCs, cultured in vitro. The chain recombines TRBV19 with TRBJ2-1; possible D gene TRBD1, 5 bases. The sequence derives from a human donor in good health. The CDR3 protein is CASSTLYPGKDEQFF. The CDR3 DNA is TGTGCCAGTAGTACCCTTTATCCAGGGAAGGATGAGCAGTTCTTC.